The present entry profiles one TCR beta chain with its context. Assay: immunoSEQ multiplex PCR; the TCRdb copy retains only in-frame clones and omits some. The table shows just under 45,000 clones, with 80% to 90% occurring only once. These data originate in a study of PD-L1 blockade in urothelial cancer. Time point specified: peripheral blood 6 weeks after treatment start. Each patient contributed between 1 and 8 total time points of blood mononuclear cells, pretreatment and during treatment. CDR1 is MDHEN and CDR2 is SYDVKM in the germline V gene. The CDR3 runs 14 residues. Trimming took off 2 bases at V and 2 bases at J, with 10 bases between the two ends.

This receptor was identified in a man aged 55 to 70 with urothelial cancer. The V call is TRBV28, the J call TRBJ2-7, with a tentative D call TRBD2 (5 bases). The sequences come from PBMCs, collected around atezolizumab (anti-PD-L1) treatment. The CDR3 region is CASSLESRAYEQYF. The DNA for the CDR3 is TGTGCCAGCAGTTTAGAGTCGAGGGCCTACGAGCAGTACTTC.